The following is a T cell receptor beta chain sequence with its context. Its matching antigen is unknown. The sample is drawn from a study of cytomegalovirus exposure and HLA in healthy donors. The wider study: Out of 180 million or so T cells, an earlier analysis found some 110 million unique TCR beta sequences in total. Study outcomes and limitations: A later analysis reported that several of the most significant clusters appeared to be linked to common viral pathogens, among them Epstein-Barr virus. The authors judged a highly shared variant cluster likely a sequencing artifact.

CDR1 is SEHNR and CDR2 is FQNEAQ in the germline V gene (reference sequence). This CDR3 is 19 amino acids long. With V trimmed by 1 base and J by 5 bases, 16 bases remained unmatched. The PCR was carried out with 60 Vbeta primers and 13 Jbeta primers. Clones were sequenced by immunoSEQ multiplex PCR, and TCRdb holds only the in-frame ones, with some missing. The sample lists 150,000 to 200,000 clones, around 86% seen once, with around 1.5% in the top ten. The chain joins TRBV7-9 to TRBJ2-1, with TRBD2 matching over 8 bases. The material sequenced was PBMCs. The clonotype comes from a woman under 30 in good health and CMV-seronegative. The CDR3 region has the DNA TGTGCCAGCAGCTTAGTCCGGCCCGAAGCGGGAGTTGGGCACAATGAGCAGTTCTTC. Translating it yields CASSLVRPEAGVGHNEQFF.